Included here is one T cell receptor (beta chain) sequence, with context. No cognate antigen has been identified for it. Within one base of it there is no much larger clone, and no base qualities were kept. The germline V gene (reference sequence) supplies CDR1 MNHEY and CDR2 SMNVEV. Here V drops 9 bases and J drops 4 bases, and the junction holds 5 bases not matched to any gene. Counted from cysteine to phenylalanine, this CDR3 has 15 amino acids. The retained sequence is limited to the CDR3, 45 bases, with the frame set at the first base. This sample is part of a study of patients and donors after allogeneic stem cell transplantation (dated by TCRdb to between 2020 and 2021). Receptor amplification or capture employed RT-PCR. Data came from a NextSeq 550. TCRdb trimmed public reads at Q25 via fastp, called clones via MiXCR and kept in-frame beta chains. Each record represents a unique CDR3 protein, reported with the most common genes and DNA among its rows. The sample table contains 150,000 to 250,000 distinct CDR3 sequences; only one count was recorded for 41% of them. In total, the top ten clones hold approximately 32% of the sample.

The rearranged chain carries TRBV27 and TRBJ2-2; 13 bases in the middle match TRBD2. The sample consisted of blood, either unsorted or a sorted T cell fraction (not recorded which). This receptor was identified in a human donor who was either an allogeneic HSCT recipient or a stem cell or donor lymphocyte infusion donor (not recorded which). It is not recorded whose cells these are; they may come from a transplant donor. Here the CDR3 is given as CASRGLAGVTGELFF. The DNA sequence is TGTGCCAGTAGAGGACTAGCGGGAGTCACCGGGGAGCTGTTTTTT.